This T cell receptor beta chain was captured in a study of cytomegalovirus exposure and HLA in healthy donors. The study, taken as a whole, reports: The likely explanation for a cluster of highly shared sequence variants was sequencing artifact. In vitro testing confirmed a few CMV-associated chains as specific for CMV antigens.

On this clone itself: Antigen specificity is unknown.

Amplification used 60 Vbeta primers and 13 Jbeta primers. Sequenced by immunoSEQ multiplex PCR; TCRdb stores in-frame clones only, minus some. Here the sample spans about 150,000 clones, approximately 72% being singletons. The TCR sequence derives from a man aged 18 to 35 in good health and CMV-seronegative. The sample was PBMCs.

Here the CDR3 reads CASSGDRDFTNYGYTF. CDR3 sequence (DNA): TGTGCCAGTAGTGGGGACAGGGACTTTACTAACTATGGCTACACCTTC. The rearrangement uses TRBV19 and TRBJ1-2, with 9 bases lining up with TRBD1. This CDR3 comprises 16 residues. After removal of 5 bases from V and 0 bases from J, the junction contained 7 bases not matched to a gene. The germline CDR1 and CDR2 sequences are LNHDA and SQIVND (reference sequence).